The entry that follows covers one T cell receptor beta chain sequence. This entry comes from a study of T cell changes during pregnancy in multiple sclerosis. TCRdb's copy holds only in-frame clones and misses some; the assay was immunoSEQ multiplex PCR. The sample records around 63,000 clones, around 90% being singletons. The CDR3 contains 17 residues. The V segment lost 3 bases and the J segment 4 bases; nucleotides outside the gene matches: 11. Germline V gives CDR1 MDHEN, CDR2 SYDVKM. The sequence was obtained from a female donor in good health, enrolled as a control in a pregnancy study. The sample in question was peripheral blood, obtained in the third trimester of pregnancy. V is TRBV28 and J is TRBJ2-3, with 9 positions matching TRBD2. The CDR3 coding sequence is TGTGCCAGCAGTTTCGAGACTAGCGGTTCCCGGGCAGATACGCAGTATTTT. Translation gives CASSFETSGSRADTQYF.